The 12 T cell receptor beta chains below come from one sample, sequenced in a study of metastatic and nonmetastatic thyroid tumors. Thyroid surgery took place with no prior treatment in any patient. TCRdb redid the clone calls on the PCR reads using MiXCR. The data show 9,000 to 15,000 clones, 32% seen once. What was sequenced was tumor tissue. The source is a female donor with papillary thyroid cancer or a benign thyroid nodule (not recorded which). Some clones in this sample may be carry-over from other donors' samples.

Of note for this clone: A read error may produce the germline difference seen at one junction end. The gene calls are TRBV7-6 and TRBJ2-2; 8 nucleotides line up with TRBD2. Germline CDR1 SGHVS, CDR2 FNYEAQ. The CDR3 consists of 17 residues. The DNA for the CDR3 is TGTGCCAGCAGCCCCCCTTCGGGACTAGTGATTACCGGGGATCTGTTTTTT. Protein: CASSPPSGLVITGDLFF.

By frequency in the sample, this clone is medium-sized. The chain joins TRBV6-5 to TRBJ1-2; D is uncertain. CDR1 and CDR2 from the germline V gene are MNHEY and SVGAGI. The V end lost 2 bases, the J end lost 0 bases, and 7 bases lay between the germline ends. This CDR3 has 14 residues. The CDR3 sequence is CASSYLLANYGYTF. The CDR3 nucleotides are TGTGCCAGCAGTTACCTTTTGGCTAACTATGGCTACACCTTC.

This clone came up once. This chain connects TRBV20-1 to TRBJ2-3; 13 nucleotides line up with TRBD2. Germline V gives CDR1 DFQATT, CDR2 SNEGSKA (reference sequence). Trimming cost V 6 bases and J 4 bases; bases outside gene matches: 1. This CDR3 is 13 amino acids long. CDR3 DNA: TGCAGTGCCGGACTAGCGGGAGCAGATACGCAGTATTTT. Translation: CSAGLAGADTQYF.

This clone was recorded at least ten times. The rearrangement links TRBV20-1 to TRBJ2-5; 8 positions agree with TRBD2. The trim removed 3 bases at V and 5 bases at J, leaving 8 bases unmatched. This CDR3 has 14 residues. The germline CDR1 and CDR2 sequences are DFQATT and SNEGSKA (reference sequence). CDR3 protein: CSASYLGGAETQYF. The CDR3 coding sequence is TGCAGTGCTAGTTATCTCGGGGGGGCGGAGACCCAGTACTTC.

CDR3 nucleotides: TGTGCCAGCAGTTCCAGACCTAACACCGGGGAGCTGTTTTTT. Translated: CASSSRPNTGELFF. The chain employs TRBV28 and TRBJ2-2; D is uncertain. Looked up from germline, CDR1 is MDHEN and CDR2 is SYDVKM. V was cut by 4 bases and J by 2 bases, with 8 bases left in between. This CDR3 has 14 amino acids.

This clone has only a few counts. V gene TRBV19 combines with J gene TRBJ1-6, with 8 bases that match TRBD1. CDR1 LNHDA and CDR2 SQIVND come from the germline V gene (reference sequence). Trimming cost V 4 bases and J 9 bases; bases outside gene matches: 5. The CDR3 is 14 amino acids. CDR3 in amino acids: CASSTGQGRSPLHF. The CDR3 DNA is TGTGCCAGTAGTACAGGACAGGGACGTTCACCCCTCCACTTT.

The chain employs TRBV27 and TRBJ2-7; D not resolved. This CDR3 spans 15 amino acids. Trimming left V 3 bases short and J 0 bases short, with 12 bases between. In germline, CDR1 is MNHEY, CDR2 SMNVEV (reference sequence). The CDR3 DNA sequence: TGTGCCAGCAGTTTGACCCTTACATTCTCCTACGAGCAGTACTTC. It encodes CASSLTLTFSYEQYF.

This rearrangement joins TRBV6-4 to TRBJ2-1, with 8 bases matching TRBD2. Per the germline V gene, CDR1 is MRHNA and CDR2 is SNTAGT. J lost 4 bases, V lost 0 bases, and 2 bases had no gene match. CDR3 size: 15 residues. This CDR3 is CASSDSSGSYNEQFF. CDR3 in DNA: TGTGCCAGCAGTGACTCGAGCGGGAGTTACAATGAGCAGTTCTTC.

This clone has more than one count but fewer than ten. The CDR3 loop reads CSAGGRYSYNEQFF. For the CDR3, the DNA is TGCAGTGCTGGTGGCAGATACTCTTACAATGAGCAGTTCTTC. The chain recombines TRBV20-1 with TRBJ2-1; D remains ambiguous. V was pared by 5 bases and J by 4 bases, with 15 bases between. Germline CDR1 DFQATT, CDR2 SNEGSKA (reference sequence). This CDR3 is built from 14 residues.

The chain uses TRBV11-1 and TRBJ2-7, with D perhaps matching TRBD2 (5 bases). Between the trimmed V and J ends, which lost 1 base and 3 bases, there was a span of 19 bases. The germline CDR1 and CDR2 sequences are SGHAT and FQDESV (reference sequence). The CDR3 runs to 17 residues. CDR3 loop: CASSLVWPLAGDYEQYF. The DNA for the CDR3 is TGTGCCAGCAGCTTAGTATGGCCGCTAGCTGGAGACTACGAGCAGTACTTC.

V gene TRBV12-5 combines with J gene TRBJ2-2; tentative D call: TRBD2 (6 bases). V lost 0 bases and J 0 bases, leaving 11 bases between the germline ends. Germline CDR1 and CDR2: LGHNT and FRNRAP. This CDR3 has 17 amino acids. In DNA form, the CDR3 reads TGTGCTAGTGGTTTGGTATGGGACTCCCCGAACACCGGGGAGCTGTTTTTT. Residues: CASGLVWDSPNTGELFF.

The chain couples TRBV19 to TRBJ1-2; D might be TRBD1 (6 bases). V lost 7 bases and J 5 bases, leaving 17 bases between the germline ends. This CDR3 is 14 amino acids long. Germline CDR1 and CDR2: LNHDA and SQIVND (reference sequence). The CDR3 nucleotides read TGTGCCAGTAAGAGTGAGGGGGGATCATATGGCTACACCTTC. Encoded protein: CASKSEGGSYGYTF.